The T cell receptor beta chain described here comes from a study of cytomegalovirus exposure and HLA in healthy donors. Overall study findings and caveats: Altogether, 164 TCR beta chains were recorded as cytomegalovirus-associated. Across all donors, roughly uniform sequencing depth was an assumption of the presence/absence analyses. Later findings reportedly placed an Asian-associated ancestry cluster below the approximately 700-donor mean for N-insertions.

Points on this clone: Its antigen is not identified.

Donors sampled were nominally healthy, though unrecorded immune exposures were likely. With 60 Vbeta and 13 Jbeta primers, the PCR was carried out. Assay: immunoSEQ multiplex PCR; the TCRdb copy retains only in-frame clones and omits some. The data hold fewer than 200,000 clones, with about 77% observed a single time. This clonotype originated in a man aged 30 to 39 in good health and CMV-seronegative. Sample: PBMCs.

The CDR3 DNA follows: TGTGCCAGCAGTCTACGGTACTACACAGATACGCAGTATTTT. Encoded protein: CASSLRYYTDTQYF. The V gene is TRBV2, the J gene TRBJ2-3; D call uncertain. V lost 5 bases and J 2 bases, leaving 11 bases between the germline ends. Germline V CDR1 and CDR2: SNHLY, FYNNEI. The CDR3 totals 14 residues.